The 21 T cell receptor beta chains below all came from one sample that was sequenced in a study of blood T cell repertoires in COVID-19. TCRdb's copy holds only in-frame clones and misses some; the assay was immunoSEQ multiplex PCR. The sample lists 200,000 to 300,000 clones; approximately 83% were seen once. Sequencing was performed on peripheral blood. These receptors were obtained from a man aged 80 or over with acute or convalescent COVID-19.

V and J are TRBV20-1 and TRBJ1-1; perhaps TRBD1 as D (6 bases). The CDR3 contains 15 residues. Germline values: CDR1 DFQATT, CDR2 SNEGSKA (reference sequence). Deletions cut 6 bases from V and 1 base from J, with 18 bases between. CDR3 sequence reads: CSASRQATWNTEAFF. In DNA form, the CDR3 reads TGCAGTGCAAGTAGACAGGCGACGTGGAACACTGAAGCTTTCTTT.

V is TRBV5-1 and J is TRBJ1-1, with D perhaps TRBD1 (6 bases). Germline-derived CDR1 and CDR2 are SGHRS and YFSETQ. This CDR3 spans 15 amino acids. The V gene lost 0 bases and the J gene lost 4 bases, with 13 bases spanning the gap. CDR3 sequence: CASSLDRVGSTEAFF. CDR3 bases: TGCGCCAGCAGCTTGGACAGGGTTGGAAGCACTGAAGCTTTCTTT. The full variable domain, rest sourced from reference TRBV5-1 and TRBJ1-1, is KAGVTQTPRYLIKTRGQQVTLSCSPISGHRSVSWYQQTPGQGLQFLFEYFSETQRNKGNFPGRFSGRQFSNSRSEMNVSTLELGDSALYLCASSLDRVGSTEAFFGQGTRLTVV.

In DNA form, the CDR3 reads TGTGCCAGCAGTTTCACTCAGGGGTGGGGCCGGAATCAGCCCCAGCATTTT. Encoded protein: CASSFTQGWGRNQPQHF. The chain combines TRBV2 with TRBJ1-5, with a weak D call TRBD1 (6 bases). CDR1 SNHLY and CDR2 FYNNEI come from the germline V gene. V was trimmed by 5 bases and J by 4 bases, leaving 21 bases between them. CDR3 size: 17 residues.

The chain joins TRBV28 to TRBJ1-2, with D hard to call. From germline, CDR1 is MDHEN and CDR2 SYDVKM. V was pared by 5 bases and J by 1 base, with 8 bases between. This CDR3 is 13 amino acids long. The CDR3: CASSLVVNYGYTF. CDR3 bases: TGTGCCAGCAGTCTAGTGGTTAACTATGGCTACACCTTC.

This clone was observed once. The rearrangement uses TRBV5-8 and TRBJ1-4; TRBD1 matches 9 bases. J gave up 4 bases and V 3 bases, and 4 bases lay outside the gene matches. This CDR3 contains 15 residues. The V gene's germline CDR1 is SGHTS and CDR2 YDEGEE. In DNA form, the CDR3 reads TGTGCCAGCAGCTGGACAGGGGTCGGTAATGAAAAACTGTTTTTT. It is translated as CASSWTGVGNEKLFF.

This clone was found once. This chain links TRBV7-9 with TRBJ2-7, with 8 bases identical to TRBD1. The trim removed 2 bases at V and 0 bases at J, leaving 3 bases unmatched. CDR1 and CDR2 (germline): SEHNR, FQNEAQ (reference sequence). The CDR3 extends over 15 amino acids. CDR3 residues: CASSLHRGSSYEQYF. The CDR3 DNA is TGTGCCAGCAGCTTACACAGGGGGAGCTCCTACGAGCAGTACTTC.

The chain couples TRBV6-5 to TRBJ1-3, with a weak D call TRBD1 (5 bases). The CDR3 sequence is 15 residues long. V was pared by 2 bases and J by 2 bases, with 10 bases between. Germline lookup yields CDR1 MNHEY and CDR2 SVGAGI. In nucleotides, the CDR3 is TGTGCCAGCAGTTACGTGGGGCAGGCTGGAAACACCATATATTTT. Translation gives CASSYVGQAGNTIYF.

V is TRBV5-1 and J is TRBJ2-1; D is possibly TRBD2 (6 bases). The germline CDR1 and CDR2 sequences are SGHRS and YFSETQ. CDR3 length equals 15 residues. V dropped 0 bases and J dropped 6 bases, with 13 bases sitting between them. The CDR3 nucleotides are TGCGCCAGCAGCTTGGTATTGGCGGGGTCCAATGAGCAGTTCTTC. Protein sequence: CASSLVLAGSNEQFF. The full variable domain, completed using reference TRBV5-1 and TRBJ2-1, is KAGVTQTPRYLIKTRGQQVTLSCSPISGHRSVSWYQQTPGQGLQFLFEYFSETQRNKGNFPGRFSGRQFSNSRSEMNVSTLELGDSALYLCASSLVLAGSNEQFFGPGTRLTVL.

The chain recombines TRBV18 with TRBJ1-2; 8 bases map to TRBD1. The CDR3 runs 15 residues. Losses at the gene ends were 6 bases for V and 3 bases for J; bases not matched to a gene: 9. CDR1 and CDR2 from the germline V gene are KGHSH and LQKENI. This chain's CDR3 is CASSERTGSDYGYTF. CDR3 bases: TGTGCCAGCTCGGAAAGGACAGGGTCTGACTATGGCTACACCTTC.

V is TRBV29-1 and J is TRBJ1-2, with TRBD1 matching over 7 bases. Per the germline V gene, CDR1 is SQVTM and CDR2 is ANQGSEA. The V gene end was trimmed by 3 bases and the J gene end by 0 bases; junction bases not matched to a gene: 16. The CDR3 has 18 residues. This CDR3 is CSVEGWGQGDQSNYGYTF. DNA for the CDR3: TGCAGCGTTGAGGGTTGGGGGCAGGGGGATCAATCTAACTATGGCTACACCTTC. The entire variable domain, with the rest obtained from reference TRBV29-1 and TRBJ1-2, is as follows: SAVISQKPSRDICQRGTSLTIQCQVDSQVTMMFWYRQQPGQSLTLIATANQGSEATYESGFVIDKFPISRPNLTFSTLTVSNMSPEDSSIYLCSVEGWGQGDQSNYGYTFGSGTRLTVV.

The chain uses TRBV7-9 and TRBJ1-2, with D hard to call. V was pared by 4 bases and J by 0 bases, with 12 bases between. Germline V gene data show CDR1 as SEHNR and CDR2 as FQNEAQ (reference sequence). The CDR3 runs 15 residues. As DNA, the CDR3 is TGTGCCAGCAGCTCCCGTCGAGAAGCTAACTATGGCTACACCTTC. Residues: CASSSRREANYGYTF.

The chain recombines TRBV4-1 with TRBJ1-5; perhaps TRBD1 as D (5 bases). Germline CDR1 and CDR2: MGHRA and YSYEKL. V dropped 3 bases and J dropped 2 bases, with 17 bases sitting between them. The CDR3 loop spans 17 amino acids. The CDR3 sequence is CASSQGISGMGNQPQHF. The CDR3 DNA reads TGCGCCAGCAGCCAGGGGATCTCAGGGATGGGCAATCAGCCCCAGCATTTT.

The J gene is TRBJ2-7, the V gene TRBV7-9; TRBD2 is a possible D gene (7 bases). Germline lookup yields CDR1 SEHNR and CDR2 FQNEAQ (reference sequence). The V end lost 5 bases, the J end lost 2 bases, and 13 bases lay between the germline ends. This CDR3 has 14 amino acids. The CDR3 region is CASSLRGGPYEQYF. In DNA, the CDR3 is TGTGCCAGCAGCCTGAGGGGGGGACCCTACGAGCAGTACTTC. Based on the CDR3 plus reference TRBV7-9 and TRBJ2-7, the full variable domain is DTGVSQNPRHKITKRGQNVTFRCDPISEHNRLYWYRQTLGQGPEFLTYFQNEAQLEKSRLLSDRFSAERPKGSFSTLEIQRTEQGDSAMYLCASSLRGGPYEQYFGPGTRLTVT.

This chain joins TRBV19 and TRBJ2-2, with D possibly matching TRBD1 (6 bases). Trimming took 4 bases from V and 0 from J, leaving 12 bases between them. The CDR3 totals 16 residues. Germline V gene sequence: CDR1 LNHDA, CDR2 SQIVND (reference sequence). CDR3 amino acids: CASSTSGHSNTGELFF. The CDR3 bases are TGTGCCAGTAGTACTTCGGGACATTCGAACACCGGGGAGCTGTTTTTT.

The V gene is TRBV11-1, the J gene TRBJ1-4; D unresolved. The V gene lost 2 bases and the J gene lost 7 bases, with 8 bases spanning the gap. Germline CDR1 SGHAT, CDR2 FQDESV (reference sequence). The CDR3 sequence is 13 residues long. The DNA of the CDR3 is TGTGCCAGCAGCTTAAGTGGCCCTGAAAAACTGTTTTTT. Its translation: CASSLSGPEKLFF.

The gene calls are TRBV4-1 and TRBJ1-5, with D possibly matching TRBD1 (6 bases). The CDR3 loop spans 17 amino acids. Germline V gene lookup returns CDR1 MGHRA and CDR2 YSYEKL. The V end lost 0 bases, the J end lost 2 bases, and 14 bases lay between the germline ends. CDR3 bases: TGCGCCAGCAGCCAAGATTTCCGGGGGGCAGGCAATCAGCCCCAGCATTTT. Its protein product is CASSQDFRGAGNQPQHF.

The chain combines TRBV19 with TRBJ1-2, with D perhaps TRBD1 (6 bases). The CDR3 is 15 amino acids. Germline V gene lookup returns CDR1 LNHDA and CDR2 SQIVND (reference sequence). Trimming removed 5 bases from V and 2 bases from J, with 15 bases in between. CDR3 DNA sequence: TGTGCCAGTAGTGTCCAGACAGGTGCCAACTATGGCTACACCTTC. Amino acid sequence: CASSVQTGANYGYTF.

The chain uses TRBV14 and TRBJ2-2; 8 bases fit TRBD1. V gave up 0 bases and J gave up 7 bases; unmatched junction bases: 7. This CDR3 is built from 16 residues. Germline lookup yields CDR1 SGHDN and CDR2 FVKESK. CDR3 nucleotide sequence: TGTGCCAGCAGCCAAGATAGCAGGGGGCACGGCGGGGAGCTGTTTTTT. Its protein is CASSQDSRGHGGELFF.

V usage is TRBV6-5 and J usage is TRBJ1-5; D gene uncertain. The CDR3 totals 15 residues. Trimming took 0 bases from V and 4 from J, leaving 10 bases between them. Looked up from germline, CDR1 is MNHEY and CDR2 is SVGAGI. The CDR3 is CASSYSPQKNQPQHF. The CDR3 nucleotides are TGTGCCAGCAGTTACTCGCCGCAGAAAAATCAGCCCCAGCATTTT.

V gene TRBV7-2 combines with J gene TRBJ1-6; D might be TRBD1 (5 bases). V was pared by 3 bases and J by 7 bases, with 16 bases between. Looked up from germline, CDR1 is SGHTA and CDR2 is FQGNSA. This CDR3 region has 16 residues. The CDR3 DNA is TGTGCCAGCAGCTTCCTGGGCGGGGGGAGGAATTCACCCCTCCACTTT. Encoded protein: CASSFLGGGRNSPLHF.

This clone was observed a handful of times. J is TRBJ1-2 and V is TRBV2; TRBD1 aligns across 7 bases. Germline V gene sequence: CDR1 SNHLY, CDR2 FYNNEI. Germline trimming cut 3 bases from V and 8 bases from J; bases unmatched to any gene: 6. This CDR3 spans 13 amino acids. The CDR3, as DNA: TGTGCCAGCAGTGATAGGGGGCCAGAGGGCTACACCTTC. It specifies CASSDRGPEGYTF.